This TCR beta chain was observed in a study of cytomegalovirus exposure and HLA in healthy donors. About the research overall: From donors who were HLA-typed, an early data release held about 85 million unique TCRs. Of the donors genotyped, several hundred in all, around 76% fell in the Caucasian-associated ancestry cluster.

From germline, CDR1 is MNHNY and CDR2 SVGAGI (reference sequence). The junction had 1 base not matched to a gene; V was cut back by 2 bases and J by 3 bases. The CDR3 covers 14 residues. This clone was seen more than once but under ten times. The PCR contained 60 Vbeta and 13 Jbeta primers. The repertoire was sequenced with immunoSEQ multiplex PCR; TCRdb's copy has only in-frame clones and lacks some. The table has around 80,000 clones, over 9.5% seen once. Sequenced: PBMCs. The chain combines TRBV6-6 with TRBJ2-3; 8 positions agree with TRBD1. This sequence originates from a man in his fifties or sixties in good health and CMV-seropositive. The DNA of the CDR3 is TGTGCCAGCAGTTACCGACAGGGGACAGATACGCAGTATTTT. Its translation: CASSYRQGTDTQYF.